This TCR beta chain emerged from a study of memory CD4+ T cells and cytomegalovirus serostatus. Broader study findings: Repertoires predicted CMV serostatus with median bootstrapped AUC of about 0.96. CD4+ memory repertoires contained about 40% of the 164 reported CMV TCRbeta sequences.

Single viable CD3+CD4+CD8-CD45RO+ cells were sorted as the memory CD4+ T cells. As for this clone: Its antigen remains unidentified.

Libraries were prepared by immunoSEQ multiplex PCR; TCRdb keeps only in-frame clonotypes and omits some of them. The data show approximately 40,000 clones, with around 80% seen just once and approximately 0.55% held by the top ten. Germline-derived CDR1 and CDR2 are LNHDA and SQIVND (reference sequence). The CDR3 sequence is 13 residues long. V lost 4 bases and J 10 bases, leaving 11 bases between the germline ends. The TCR originated in an adult in good health and CMV-seronegative. The sample taken for sequencing was memory CD4+ T cells from blood. This chain connects TRBV19 to TRBJ1-6; no reliable D call. CDR3 nucleotides: TGTGCCAGTAGTAGTACCTCCCAGTCACCCCTCCACTTT. Protein: CASSSTSQSPLHF.